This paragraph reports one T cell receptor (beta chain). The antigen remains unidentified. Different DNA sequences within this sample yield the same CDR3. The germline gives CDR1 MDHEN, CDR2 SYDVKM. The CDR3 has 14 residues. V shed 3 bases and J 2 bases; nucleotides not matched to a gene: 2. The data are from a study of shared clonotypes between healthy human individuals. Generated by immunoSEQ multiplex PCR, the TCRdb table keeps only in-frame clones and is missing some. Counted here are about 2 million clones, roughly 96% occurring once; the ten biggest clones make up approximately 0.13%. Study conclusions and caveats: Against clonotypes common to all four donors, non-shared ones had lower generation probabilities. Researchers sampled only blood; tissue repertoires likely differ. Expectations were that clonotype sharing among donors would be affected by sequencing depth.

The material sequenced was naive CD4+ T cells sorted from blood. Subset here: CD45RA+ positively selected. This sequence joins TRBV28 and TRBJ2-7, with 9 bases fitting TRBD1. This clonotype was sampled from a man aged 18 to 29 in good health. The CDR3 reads CASSLGTGPYEQYF. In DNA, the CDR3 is TGTGCCAGCAGTTTGGGGACAGGGCCCTACGAGCAGTACTTC.